These T cell receptor beta chains were read from a single sample in a study of blood T cell repertoires in COVID-19. Here immunoSEQ multiplex PCR was the method, and the copy in TCRdb shows in-frame clones only, minus some. Of more than 45,000 clones detected, more than 75% appear once; the ten largest clones hold 5.9%. The sequencing input was peripheral blood. Source of these receptors: a woman aged 55-70 years with acute or convalescent COVID-19. The CDR3 runs from the conserved cysteine through the conserved F or W. D genes are given only for firm matches. A row's size may be missing; if present it is once, few, many or a size class.

CDR3	DNA	V	J	size	D
CASSTNTGETNEKLFF	TGTGCCAGTAGTACCAACACAGGGGAAACTAATGAAAAACTGTTTTTT	TRBV19	TRBJ1-4	-	TRBD1
CATSRDRGKETQYF	TGTGCCACCAGCAGAGATCGGGGGAAAGAGACCCAGTACTTC	TRBV15	TRBJ2-5	-	-
CASSINFYEGVGYNEQFF	TGTGCCAGTAGTATTAATTTCTACGAGGGAGTCGGGTACAATGAGCAGTTCTTC	TRBV19	TRBJ2-1	few	-
CAINPAGASSYEQYF	TGTGCCATCAATCCAGCGGGAGCGAGCTCCTACGAGCAGTACTTC	TRBV10-3	TRBJ2-7	-	TRBD2
CASSLSGGSSYNEQFF	TGTGCCAGCAGCTTATCCGGGGGAAGCTCCTACAATGAGCAGTTCTTC	TRBV13	TRBJ2-1	-	-
CASGQGSGANVLTF	TGTGCCAGCGGACAGGGCTCTGGGGCCAACGTCCTGACTTTC	TRBV3-1/TRBV3-2	TRBJ2-6	-	TRBD1
CASSEAETQYF	TGTGCCAGCAGCGAAGCAGAGACCCAGTACTTC	TRBV7-2	TRBJ2-5	-	-
CASSLDRGNSEAFF	TGTGCCAGCAGCTTGGATCGCGGGAATTCGGAAGCTTTCTTT	TRBV5-6	TRBJ1-1	-	-
CASSLFSSGGGTDTQYF	TGTGCCAGCAGCTTGTTTTCAAGCGGGGGGGGCACAGATACGCAGTATTTT	TRBV7-2	TRBJ2-3	-	TRBD2
CASRLGQNTEAFF	TGTGCCAGCAGACTGGGACAGAACACTGAAGCTTTCTTT	TRBV7-2	TRBJ1-1	-	-
CASSLGAGGPFYEQYF	TGTGCCAGCAGCTTGGGGGCGGGAGGGCCCTTTTACGAGCAGTACTTC	TRBV5-6	TRBJ2-7	-	TRBD2
CASSSIGTSGRPDTQYF	TGTGCCAGCAGCTCCATTGGGACTAGCGGGAGACCAGATACGCAGTATTTT	TRBV7-3	TRBJ2-3	-	TRBD2
CASGLVLAGVADTQYF	TGTGCTAGTGGTTTGGTACTAGCGGGGGTGGCAGATACGCAGTATTTT	TRBV12-5	TRBJ2-3	-	TRBD2
CASGLVNGRYYEQYF	TGTGCTAGTGGTTTGGTAAACGGCAGGTACTACGAGCAGTACTTC	TRBV12-5	TRBJ2-7	-	-
CASSRLAGSTDTQYF	TGTGCCAGCAGTCGACTAGCGGGAAGCACAGATACGCAGTATTTT	TRBV6-5	TRBJ2-3	-	TRBD2
CASCPGSSSYNEQFF	TGTGCTAGTTGTCCCGGGAGCAGCTCCTACAATGAGCAGTTCTTC	TRBV12-5	TRBJ2-1	-	-
CASARQDTEAFF	TGTGCCAGCGCCCGACAAGACACTGAAGCTTTCTTT	TRBV5-4	TRBJ1-1	-	-
CAIRTGTGAINTEAFF	TGTGCCATCAGGACCGGGACAGGGGCAATTAACACTGAAGCTTTCTTT	TRBV10-3	TRBJ1-1	-	TRBD1
CASSPGRLGTSGPQETQYF	TGTGCCAGCAGCCCGGGACGACTGGGGACTAGCGGGCCCCAAGAGACCCAGTACTTC	TRBV14	TRBJ2-5	-	TRBD2
CASSHWGTTGGSNEQFF	TGTGCCAGCAGCCATTGGGGGACTACCGGGGGGAGCAATGAGCAGTTCTTC	TRBV3-1/TRBV3-2	TRBJ2-1	few	TRBD2
CASSLALNTGELFF	TGTGCCAGCAGCTTAGCGCTGAACACCGGGGAGCTGTTTTTT	TRBV6-2/TRBV6-3	TRBJ2-2	-	-
CASSISPGGRAKVTTDEQFF	TGTGCCAGTAGTATATCCCCAGGCGGGAGGGCCAAGGTTACCACAGATGAGCAGTTCTTC	TRBV19	TRBJ2-1	-	TRBD2
CATSRDQAREQFF	TGTGCCACCAGCAGAGATCAGGCCAGGGAGCAGTTCTTC	TRBV15	TRBJ2-1	-	-
CASSIGAGLYNEQFF	TGTGCCAGTAGTATTGGGGCAGGGCTTTACAATGAGCAGTTCTTC	TRBV19	TRBJ2-1	-	-
CASSLATTDTQYF	TGTGCCAGCAGCTTAGCGACCACAGATACGCAGTATTTT	TRBV5-6	TRBJ2-3	-	-
CASSPGGWKTQYF	TGTGCCAGCTCCCCGGGGGGCTGGAAGACCCAGTACTTC	TRBV6-5	TRBJ2-5	-	-
CASSQDLGLAHNEQFF	TGTGCCAGCAGCCAAGATCTAGGGCTAGCACACAATGAGCAGTTCTTC	TRBV14	TRBJ2-1	few	-
CASRRGGDVETQYF	TGTGCCAGCCGGAGGGGTGGGGACGTCGAGACCCAGTACTTC	TRBV25-1	TRBJ2-5	few	-
CASGWSDRVDGYTF	TGTGCTAGTGGTTGGTCCGACAGGGTGGATGGCTACACCTTC	TRBV12-5	TRBJ1-2	-	TRBD1
CASRWGVGKPQETQYF	TGCGCCAGCAGGTGGGGAGTAGGGAAGCCACAAGAGACCCAGTACTTC	TRBV10-1	TRBJ2-5	few	-
CATSRIGTSGSETQYF	TGTGCCACCAGCCGAATCGGGACTAGCGGCTCGGAGACCCAGTACTTC	TRBV15	TRBJ2-5	-	TRBD2
CASSQGVGVQVVNEQFF	TGTGCCAGCAGCCAAGGGGTTGGGGTACAGGTCGTCAATGAGCAGTTCTTC	TRBV3-1/TRBV3-2	TRBJ2-1	-	-
CASSLGLAPNLGQYF	TGTGCCAGCAGCTTAGGCTTGGCACCCAACCTAGGGCAGTACTTC	TRBV7-9	TRBJ2-7	-	-
CASRAGNFPYNEQFF	TGTGCCAGCAGAGCCGGGAACTTCCCCTACAATGAGCAGTTCTTC	TRBV27	TRBJ2-1	-	-
CASSPGQYLEKLFF	TGTGCCAGCAGCCCAGGACAGTACCTAGAAAAACTGTTTTTT	TRBV9	TRBJ1-4	-	-
CASSYSGTGETQYF	TGTGCCAGCAGTTACTCCGGGACAGGGGAGACCCAGTACTTC	TRBV6-5	TRBJ2-5	-	TRBD1
CASRLRLNTGELFF	TGTGCCAGCAGACTAAGACTGAACACCGGGGAGCTGTTTTTT	TRBV7-6	TRBJ2-2	-	-
CASSWGTSGGPNTGELFF	TGCGCCAGCAGCTGGGGGACTAGCGGGGGACCGAACACCGGGGAGCTGTTTTTT	TRBV5-1	TRBJ2-2	few	TRBD2
CASSDSGTSTDTQYF	TGTGCCAGCAGTGACAGCGGGACTAGCACAGATACGCAGTATTTT	TRBV6-1	TRBJ2-3	once	TRBD2
CASSLPMPGASGNTIYF	TGTGCCAGCAGTTTACCTATGCCAGGGGCCTCTGGAAACACCATATATTTT	TRBV28	TRBJ1-3	-	-
CASSVGGAYNEQFF	TGTGCCAGCAGCGTTGGCGGGGCGTACAATGAGCAGTTCTTC	TRBV9	TRBJ2-1	-	-
CASTPAGKYNEQFF	TGTGCCAGTACCCCCGCGGGGAAATACAATGAGCAGTTCTTC	TRBV19	TRBJ2-1	-	-
CASSLYQGTGHNEQFF	TGTGCCAGCAGCTTATATCAGGGGACGGGGCACAATGAGCAGTTCTTC	TRBV7-2	TRBJ2-1	once	-
CSVAGLAGGSGQETQYF	TGCAGCGTTGCGGGACTAGCGGGGGGGTCTGGCCAAGAGACCCAGTACTTC	TRBV29-1	TRBJ2-5	-	TRBD2
CASSFGTGFSNQPQHF	TGTGCCAGTAGTTTCGGGACAGGGTTTAGCAATCAGCCCCAGCATTTT	TRBV19	TRBJ1-5	-	TRBD1
CASSAGQYGYGYTF	TGTGCCAGCAGCGCGGGACAGTATGGCTATGGCTACACCTTC	TRBV5-6	TRBJ1-2	-	TRBD1
CASRHGQEAHEQYF	TGTGCCAGCAGACACGGACAGGAAGCACACGAGCAGTACTTC	TRBV7-9	TRBJ2-7	-	TRBD1
CASSLSSGSNEQFF	TGTGCCAGCAGCTTATCCAGCGGGAGTAATGAGCAGTTCTTC	TRBV7-2	TRBJ2-1	-	TRBD2
CASSGTGGNQPQHF	TGTGCCAGTAGCGGGACAGGGGGCAATCAGCCCCAGCATTTT	TRBV19	TRBJ1-5	once	TRBD1
CASSMGLAGGNEQFF	TGTGCCAGCAGCATGGGACTAGCGGGGGGCAATGAGCAGTTCTTC	TRBV5-4	TRBJ2-1	-	TRBD2
CASSQSRLNTDTQYF	TGTGCCAGCAGCCAAAGTAGACTGAACACAGATACGCAGTATTTT	TRBV3-1/TRBV3-2	TRBJ2-3	-	-
CASSPPDGVRDEQFF	TGTGCCAGCTCACCTCCCGACGGGGTTAGGGATGAGCAGTTCTTC	TRBV18	TRBJ2-1	-	-
CASSLGRDPSGNQPQHF	TGTGCCAGTAGTTTGGGCCGAGACCCTTCGGGCAATCAGCCCCAGCATTTT	TRBV19	TRBJ1-5	-	-
CASSLASYSPLHF	TGTGCCAGCAGTTTAGCGTCCTATTCACCCCTCCACTTT	TRBV28	TRBJ1-6	-	-
CASSQQGGEQFF	TGTGCCAGCAGCCAACAGGGAGGTGAGCAGTTCTTC	TRBV3-1/TRBV3-2	TRBJ2-1	few	-
CASSLSSPSGVTKNIQYF	TGTGCCAGCAGCTTAAGTTCCCCGAGCGGCGTGACCAAAAACATTCAGTACTTC	TRBV11-2	TRBJ2-4	-	-
CASSRDRANYGYTF	TGTGCCAGCAGTCGGGACAGAGCCAACTATGGCTACACCTTC	TRBV5-4	TRBJ1-2	-	TRBD1
CASQQTVAGGPQSQETQYF	TGTGCCAGCCAGCAAACGGTGGCGGGGGGACCCCAATCCCAAGAGACCCAGTACTTC	TRBV21-1	TRBJ2-5	-	-